This T cell receptor (beta chain) was recovered during a study of control samples from healthy donors and cancer patients. Assay used: immunoSEQ multiplex PCR; TCRdb lists only in-frame clones, some missing. This table has 150,000 to 200,000 clones, around 90% appearing once. Specimen: blood. The source of this sequence is a woman in her forties or fifties in good health.

The CDR3 coding sequence is TGTGCCTGGGCTGTGTGGGGGAGCTCCTACGAGCAGTACTTC. Translated: CAWAVWGSSYEQYF. The J gene is TRBJ2-7, the V gene TRBV30; D possibly uses TRBD1 or TRBD2 (5 bases each). The CDR3 is 14 residues long. The V end was cut by 5 bases, the J end by 0 bases, with 14 bases between. In germline, CDR1 is GTSNPN, CDR2 SVGIG (reference sequence).